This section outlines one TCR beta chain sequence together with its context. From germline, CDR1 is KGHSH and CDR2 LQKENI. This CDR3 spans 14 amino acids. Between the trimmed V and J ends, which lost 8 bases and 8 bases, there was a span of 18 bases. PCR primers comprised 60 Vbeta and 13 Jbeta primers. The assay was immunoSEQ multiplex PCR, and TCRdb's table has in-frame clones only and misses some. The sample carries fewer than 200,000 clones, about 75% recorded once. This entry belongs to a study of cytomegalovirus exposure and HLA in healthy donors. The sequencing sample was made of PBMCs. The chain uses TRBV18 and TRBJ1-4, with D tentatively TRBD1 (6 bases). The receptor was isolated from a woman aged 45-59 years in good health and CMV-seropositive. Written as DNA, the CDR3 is TGTGCCAGCAAAACCAGCCGACAGGCGGAAAAACTGTTTTTT. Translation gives CASKTSRQAEKLFF.